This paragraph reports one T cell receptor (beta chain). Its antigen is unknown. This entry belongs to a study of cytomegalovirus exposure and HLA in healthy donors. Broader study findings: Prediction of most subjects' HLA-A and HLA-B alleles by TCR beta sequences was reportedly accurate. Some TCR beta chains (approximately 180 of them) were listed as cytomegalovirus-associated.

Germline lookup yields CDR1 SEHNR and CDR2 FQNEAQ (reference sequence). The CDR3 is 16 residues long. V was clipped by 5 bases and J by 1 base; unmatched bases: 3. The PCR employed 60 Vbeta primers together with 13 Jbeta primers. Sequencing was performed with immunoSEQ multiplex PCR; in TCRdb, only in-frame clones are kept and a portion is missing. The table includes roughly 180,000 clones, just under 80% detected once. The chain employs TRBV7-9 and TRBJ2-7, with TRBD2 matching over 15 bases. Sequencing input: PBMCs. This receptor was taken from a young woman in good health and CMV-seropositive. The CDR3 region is CASSPGTSGGSYEQYF. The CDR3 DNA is TGTGCCAGCAGCCCCGGGACTAGCGGGGGGTCCTACGAGCAGTACTTC.